These T cell receptor beta chains were read from a single sample in a study of technical replicates of blood from a handful of donors. The repertoire was sequenced with immunoSEQ multiplex PCR; TCRdb's copy has only in-frame clones and lacks some. The table has approximately 88,000 clones, 85% to 95% seen once. Sequenced input: T cells isolated from PBMCs. These receptors originate from a human donor in good health. CDR3s include the opening cysteine and the closing phenylalanine or tryptophan. Fields, in order: J gene, D gene, V gene, clone size, CDR3 protein, CDR3 DNA. D genes are given only for firm matches. Size is stated for part of the rows, as once, few or many counts, or as a class when the clone is expanded.

TRBJ2-7 | TRBD2 | TRBV18 | once | CASSPRPTSGSPYEQYF | TGTGCCAGCTCACCCCGCCCGACTAGCGGGAGCCCTTACGAGCAGTACTTC
TRBJ2-5 | NA | TRBV13 | NA | CASSLGQQETQYF | TGTGCCAGCAGCTTAGGACAGCAAGAGACCCAGTACTTC
TRBJ2-7 | NA | TRBV7-7 | NA | CASSLYQGPSYEQYF | TGTGCTAGCAGCCTTTACCAGGGGCCATCCTACGAGCAGTACTTC
TRBJ1-5 | NA | TRBV4-1 | NA | CASSQPPVNQPQHF | TGCGCCAGCAGCCAACCCCCCGTCAATCAGCCCCAGCATTTT
TRBJ1-2 | NA | TRBV10-1 | NA | CASSESYRDTTYGYTF | TGCGCCAGCAGTGAGTCCTACCGGGACACGACCTATGGCTACACCTTC
TRBJ2-7 | TRBD1 | TRBV10-1 | NA | CASAKQGSHEQYF | TGCGCCAGCGCCAAACAGGGGTCTCACGAGCAGTACTTC
TRBJ1-1 | NA | TRBV6-1 | NA | CASSERTGRVPFF | TGTGCCAGCAGTGAACGGACCGGCAGGGTTCCTTTCTTT
TRBJ2-7 | TRBD2 | TRBV28 | NA | CATFPRGTSGVSYEQYF | TGTGCCACCTTTCCCCGGGGGACTAGCGGGGTGAGCTACGAGCAGTACTTC
TRBJ2-1 | TRBD2 | TRBV9 | NA | CASSARAGVVRNEQFF | TGTGCCAGCAGCGCCAGAGCGGGGGTGGTCCGCAATGAGCAGTTCTTC
TRBJ2-5 | NA | TRBV11-2 | NA | CASSFTTGETQYF | TGTGCCAGCAGCTTCACTACGGGAGAGACCCAGTACTTC